Listed below are T cell receptor beta chains from one sample, sequenced in a study of somatic mutations in cytotoxic T cells in rheumatoid arthritis. Sequencing used immunoSEQ multiplex PCR; TCRdb keeps in-frame clones, though not all of them. Among about 14,000 clones listed, 60% to 85% were seen once. Sequences were obtained from CD8+ T cells sorted from blood. These receptors all come from an adult with rheumatoid arthritis. The CDR3 runs from the conserved cysteine through the conserved F or W. The D gene is left open where the match is weak. A row's size may be missing; if present it is once, few, many or a size class.

TRBJ2-7 TRBD1 TRBV15 . CATSRDRTGRYEQYF TGTGCCACCAGCAGAGATAGGACAGGGAGGTACGAGCAGTACTTC
TRBJ2-7 TRBD2 TRBV6-1 . CASSSRGAYEQYF TGTGCCAGCAGTTCCCGGGGGGCCTACGAGCAGTACTTC
TRBJ2-2 TRBD1 TRBV13 . CASSSRDRVWGTGELFF TGTGCCAGCAGCTCCCGGGACAGGGTTTGGGGCACCGGGGAGCTGTTTTTT
TRBJ2-3 . TRBV7-9 . CASSLEAVLTDTQYF TGTGCCAGCAGCTTAGAGGCTGTCCTGACAGATACGCAGTATTTT
TRBJ2-2 . TRBV6-1 . CASSQGAGELFF TGTGCCAGCAGTCAGGGAGCCGGGGAGCTGTTTTTT
TRBJ2-5 . TRBV7-2 large CASSLDSTRETQYF TGTGCCAGCAGCTTAGACTCGACTAGAGAGACCCAGTACTTC
TRBJ2-2 TRBD1 TRBV7-9 once CASSPDRGRTGELFF TGTGCCAGCAGTCCCGACAGGGGGCGAACCGGGGAGCTGTTTTTT
TRBJ1-4 . TRBV5-4 . CASSTWDGVDNEKLFF TGTGCCAGCAGCACCTGGGACGGGGTTGATAATGAAAAACTGTTTTTT
TRBJ1-4 . TRBV7-9 . CASSSTQQTNEKLFF TGTGCCAGCAGCTCGACACAGCAAACTAATGAAAAACTGTTTTTT
TRBJ2-1 TRBD2 TRBV2 . CASSPGLAGHNEQFF TGTGCCAGCAGTCCCGGACTAGCGGGGCACAATGAGCAGTTCTTC
TRBJ1-5 . TRBV4-1 . CASSQDPGQPQHF TGCGCCAGCAGCCAAGACCCGGGACAGCCCCAGCATTTT
TRBJ1-5 . TRBV27 . CASSLINTNQPQHF TGTGCCAGCAGTTTGATTAACACCAATCAGCCCCAGCATTTT
TRBJ2-1 . TRBV4-1 . CASSQGVGDLSNEQFF TGCGCCAGCAGCCAAGGAGTGGGGGACTTATCCAATGAGCAGTTCTTC
TRBJ2-7 . TRBV11-2 . CASSREGGLGYEQYF TGTGCCAGCAGCCGTGAGGGGGGTTTAGGGTACGAGCAGTACTTC
TRBJ1-5 . TRBV6-5 . CASSYSPGSQPQHF TGTGCCAGCAGTTACTCTCCCGGAAGTCAGCCCCAGCATTTT
TRBJ2-2 . TRBV5-4 . CASSLGGGPVGELFF TGTGCCAGCAGCTTGGGGGGGGGCCCGGTCGGGGAGCTGTTTTTT
TRBJ2-3 . TRBV7-9 . CASSLVTGASTDTQYF TGTGCCAGCAGCTTAGTGACAGGCGCTAGCACAGATACGCAGTATTTT
TRBJ2-3 TRBD2 TRBV6-6 . CASSGTSSTDTQYF TGTGCCAGCAGCGGGACTAGCAGCACAGATACGCAGTATTTT
TRBJ2-2 TRBD1 TRBV5-1 . CASKDQGAPGELFF TGCGCCAGCAAGGATCAGGGGGCTCCCGGGGAGCTGTTTTTT
TRBJ1-1 TRBD1 TRBV7-9 . CASSFLGDREKNTEAFF TGTGCCAGCAGCTTCTTGGGGGACAGGGAAAAGAACACTGAAGCTTTCTTT
TRBJ1-1 . TRBV5-1 few CASSLEVNTEAFF TGCGCCAGCAGCTTGGAGGTGAACACTGAAGCTTTCTTT
TRBJ1-2 TRBD1 TRBV7-9 . CASSFGTGGYTF TGTGCCAGCAGCTTCGGGACAGGGGGCTACACCTTC
TRBJ1-6 . TRBV9 . CASSVEGESSPLHF TGTGCCAGCAGCGTAGAAGGGGAGAGTTCACCCCTCCACTTT
TRBJ2-5 . TRBV10-2 once CASSEGEETQYF TGCGCCAGCAGTGAAGGGGAAGAGACCCAGTACTTC
TRBJ1-1 . TRBV27 . CASSLSPENTEAFF TGTGCCAGCAGTTTAAGCCCGGAGAACACTGAAGCTTTCTTT
TRBJ2-2 . TRBV4-1 . CASSQGVRTGELFF TGCGCCAGCAGCCAAGGGGTACGGACCGGGGAGCTGTTTTTT
TRBJ1-6 . TRBV4-1 . CASSPTITGRSYNSPLHF TGCGCCAGCAGCCCAACCATAACAGGGCGCTCCTATAATTCACCCCTCCACTTT
TRBJ2-2 . TRBV27 few CASRPGTLPGELFF TGTGCCAGCAGGCCGGGGACACTTCCCGGGGAGCTGTTTTTT
TRBJ1-5 TRBD1 TRBV4-1 . CASSRTGGNQPQHF TGCGCCAGCAGCCGGACAGGGGGCAATCAGCCCCAGCATTTT